This T cell receptor beta chain was recorded in a study of Ad26.COV2.S vaccination and SARS-CoV-2 variants. At the level of the study: Among those in the COV1001 Ad26.COV2.S trial arm was the donor. Ad26.COV2.S shots went into the muscle once or twice, 56 days apart.

The treatment here: some 20 received Ad26.COV2.S at low or high dose, single or two shots; 5 received placebo; per-sample allocation not given. On day 63 after the first injection, vaccine and placebo recipients gave samples. Its platform was an Ad26 vector, and its expressed antigen was Wuhan-strain SARS-CoV-2 spike. This CDR3 is built from 15 residues. Germline-derived CDR1 and CDR2 are SGDLS and YYNGEE. V shed 4 bases and J shed 7 bases, with 20 bases lying between them. The method was immunoSEQ multiplex PCR; TCRdb's version includes in-frame clones alone and lacks a portion of them. The sample consists of 410,000 or so clones, roughly 90% of them appearing once.

The TCR was taken from a person between 18 and 59 years old who received the Ad26.COV2.S COVID-19 vaccine or a placebo. The rearrangement links TRBV9 to TRBJ1-2; a possible D gene is TRBD1 (5 bases). The material was peripheral blood, obtained in a trial of Ad26.COV2.S vaccine versus placebo. CDR3 protein: CASSPPPWGEGGYTF. Here the CDR3 DNA reads TGTGCCAGCAGCCCCCCCCCGTGGGGGGAAGGTGGCTACACCTTC.